These T cell receptor beta chains were read from a single sample in a study of shared clonotypes between healthy human individuals. The table came from immunoSEQ multiplex PCR; TCRdb's copy has only in-frame clones and leaves some out. The sample has a few million clones; approximately 95% are singletons. Material: naive CD4+ T cells from PBMCs. These receptors all stem from a young man in good health. Some clones in this sample may be carry-over from other donors' samples. Both conserved end residues are part of each CDR3. D genes are given only for firm matches. Expanded clones get a size class; other rows say once, few or many, or leave the size out.

TGTGCCAGAAGCCGGACAGTGGACCCTAGCAATCAGCCCCAGCATTTT | CARSRTVDPSNQPQHF | once | TRBJ1-5 | TRBV5-3 | .
TGTGCCAGTAGTCCCAGACAGGGGTCTTTGACCGGGGAGCTGTTTTTT | CASSPRQGSLTGELFF | . | TRBJ2-2 | TRBV19 | TRBD1
TGTGCCAGCAGCGATGGGACACCCACGCAGTATTTT | CASSDGTPTQYF | once | TRBJ2-3 | TRBV11-2 | .
TGCAGCGTTGAGAGACGGTTGAACACTGAAGCTTTCTTT | CSVERRLNTEAFF | . | TRBJ1-1 | TRBV29-1 | .
TGTGCCAGCAGTCAAGACGGGCGTAACTCCTACGAGCAGTACTTC | CASSQDGRNSYEQYF | . | TRBJ2-7 | TRBV2 | .
TGTGCCAGCAGCTCTGGACTAGCGGGTAACAATGAGCAGTTCTTC | CASSSGLAGNNEQFF | . | TRBJ2-1 | TRBV7-9 | TRBD2
TGTGCCAGCAGTTCCACGTGGACTAGAGCCACAGATACGCAGTATTTT | CASSSTWTRATDTQYF | once | TRBJ2-3 | TRBV6-5 | TRBD2
TGTGCCAGCAGCTTCACGGGGACTTACACAGATACGCAGTATTTT | CASSFTGTYTDTQYF | . | TRBJ2-3 | TRBV7-2 | .
TGTGCCACCAGCAGAGATGGGTTCGGGGGCTACACCTTC | CATSRDGFGGYTF | . | TRBJ1-2 | TRBV15 | .
TGTGCCAGCAGTGAATACCCTGGGGCCAACGTCCTGACTTTC | CASSEYPGANVLTF | once | TRBJ2-6 | TRBV2 | .
TGCGCCAGCAGCTTGTCCGGGAGGCTGAACACCGGGGAGCTGTTTTTT | CASSLSGRLNTGELFF | . | TRBJ2-2 | TRBV5-1 | TRBD2
TGTGCCAGCTCACCGCTGCCTTTCAATGAGCAGTTCTTC | CASSPLPFNEQFF | . | TRBJ2-1 | TRBV18 | .
TGTGCCAGCAGCCCCGGGACCCCGGGGACCCAGTACTTC | CASSPGTPGTQYF | . | TRBJ2-5 | TRBV7-8 | .
TGTGCCTTGCGGGAGTCGGGTAACAATGAGCAGTTCTTC | CALRESGNNEQFF | . | TRBJ2-1 | TRBV6-1 | TRBD2
TGTGCCAGCAGTGACGCCTCAGCACTCGATGATACGCAGTATTTT | CASSDASALDDTQYF | . | TRBJ2-3 | TRBV25-1 | .
TGTGCCAGTAGTGCTCTAGGGCTATCCGGTCTCAATGAGCAGTTCTTC | CASSALGLSGLNEQFF | once | TRBJ2-1 | TRBV19 | .
TGTGCCAGCAGCCAAGAGGGAGGGCGCTCCTCCTACGAGCAGTACTTC | CASSQEGGRSSYEQYF | . | TRBJ2-7 | TRBV14 | TRBD2
TGCAGCGTTGGGGGGGACCCTCACACTGAAGCTTTCTTT | CSVGGDPHTEAFF | . | TRBJ1-1 | TRBV29-1 | .
TGTGCCAGCAGCCCCTTGGGGGAGACTGAAGCTTTCTTT | CASSPLGETEAFF | . | TRBJ1-1 | TRBV9 | .
TGTGCCAGTAGTCTGGAAACTAGCAATCAGCCCCAGCATTTT | CASSLETSNQPQHF | . | TRBJ1-5 | TRBV19 | .
TGTGCCAGCAGTTACTCGGGACAGGGGGGATACGAGCAGTACTTC | CASSYSGQGGYEQYF | . | TRBJ2-7 | TRBV6-5 | TRBD1
TGTGCCAAATCGGACAGGGGGAACACCGGGGAGCTGTTTTTT | CAKSDRGNTGELFF | . | TRBJ2-2 | TRBV7-9 | TRBD1
TGTGCCAGCAATAAAGCCGCCGCAGGCTACGAGCAGTACTTC | CASNKAAAGYEQYF | . | TRBJ2-7 | TRBV6-1 | .
TGTGCCAGTAGTATAGCTAGCAGCTCCTACAATGAGCAGTTCTTC | CASSIASSSYNEQFF | . | TRBJ2-1 | TRBV19 | .
TGTGCCAGCAGCGGCCGACTAGCGGGAGGGCGCAATGAGCAGTTCTTC | CASSGRLAGGRNEQFF | . | TRBJ2-1 | TRBV11-2 | TRBD2
TGCGCCAGCAGGAGAGGGGGCTGGGGCACTGAAGCTTTCTTT | CASRRGGWGTEAFF | . | TRBJ1-1 | TRBV10-1 | TRBD1
TGCGCCAGCAGCTTGCGGGCGGGTGGCACAGATACGCAGTATTTT | CASSLRAGGTDTQYF | . | TRBJ2-3 | TRBV5-1 | .
TGTGCCAGCAGTGCTGGACAGGGCACAGATACGCAGTATTTT | CASSAGQGTDTQYF | . | TRBJ2-3 | TRBV6-4 | TRBD1
TGTGCCAGTAGTAACACTGGCCGGGGGACAGGCCTATTTGCAACTAATGAAAAACTGTTTTTT | CASSNTGRGTGLFATNEKLFF | . | TRBJ1-4 | TRBV19 | TRBD1
TGTGCCGGGGGGGGCGTACTAGCCAAAAACATTCAGTACTTC | CAGGGVLAKNIQYF | . | TRBJ2-4 | TRBV2 | .
TGTGCCAGTAGCACCTTAGACAGGGGCAACTATGGCTACACCTTC | CASSTLDRGNYGYTF | . | TRBJ1-2 | TRBV19 | TRBD1
TGCGCCAGCAGCTTGGAGGGGTTTCGAGAGACCCAGTACTTC | CASSLEGFRETQYF | . | TRBJ2-5 | TRBV5-1 | .
TGTGCCAGCAGCCTCGGGCTCGGGAAAGAGACCCAGTACTTC | CASSLGLGKETQYF | . | TRBJ2-5 | TRBV11-3 | .
TGTGCCAGCACCAATCCGGGACAGGGGGACTATGGCTACACCTTC | CASTNPGQGDYGYTF | . | TRBJ1-2 | TRBV28 | TRBD1
TGTGCCAGCAGTTTATCTGGACAGGGGGCGTTCGAGCAGTACTTC | CASSLSGQGAFEQYF | . | TRBJ2-7 | TRBV27 | TRBD1
TGCGCCAGCAGAGGTGGCACTGAAGCTTTCTTT | CASRGGTEAFF | few | TRBJ1-1 | TRBV10-1 | .
TGTGCCAGCAGCGGAAGAGGACCGGAGTTAAGTAGGAACACTGAAGCTTTCTTT | CASSGRGPELSRNTEAFF | . | TRBJ1-1 | TRBV5-8 | .
TGTGCCAGCAGCTTGTATGGGGCGGGAACCTACAATGAGCAGTTCTTC | CASSLYGAGTYNEQFF | . | TRBJ2-1 | TRBV11-2 | .
TGCGCCAGCAGTGAGGTATACGAGCAGTACTTC | CASSEVYEQYF | . | TRBJ2-7 | TRBV10-2 | .
TGTGCCAGCAGTGAACGGGGACACGGAACAGATACGCAGTATTTT | CASSERGHGTDTQYF | once | TRBJ2-3 | TRBV28 | .
TGTGCCAGTAGTCCGCGGACAGGTCATACCTCCTACGAGCAGTACTTC | CASSPRTGHTSYEQYF | . | TRBJ2-7 | TRBV19 | TRBD1
TGTGCCAGCAGCTTACGCGACCGCTGGCAGACCTATGGCTACACCTTC | CASSLRDRWQTYGYTF | . | TRBJ1-2 | TRBV7-9 | .
TGCGCCAGCAGCAGGGGACAGCTAAACACTGAAGCTTTCTTT | CASSRGQLNTEAFF | few | TRBJ1-1 | TRBV5-1 | TRBD1
TGTGCCAGCAGCGGTTGGCAGCGACTAGCGGGAGCCTACGAGCAGTACTTC | CASSGWQRLAGAYEQYF | . | TRBJ2-7 | TRBV11-2 | TRBD2
TGTGCCAGCAGTGAAAGATTGTACAATGAGCAGTTCTTC | CASSERLYNEQFF | . | TRBJ2-1 | TRBV6-1 | .
TGTGCCAGCAGAGAACGAGATACGCAGTATTTT | CASRERDTQYF | . | TRBJ2-3 | TRBV27 | .
TGTGCCAGCAGTTCGGGGCCGCTGGACGAAAAACTGTTTTTT | CASSSGPLDEKLFF | . | TRBJ1-4 | TRBV6-5 | .
TGTGCCAGCAGTGAAGGGTTCAATCAGCCCCAGCATTTT | CASSEGFNQPQHF | few | TRBJ1-5 | TRBV2 | .
TGTGCCAGCAGCGCCGTCCGACTGAGCTCCTACAATGAGCAGTTCTTC | CASSAVRLSSYNEQFF | . | TRBJ2-1 | TRBV9 | .
TGTGCCAGCAGCCTAGGGGGATCTGGGGCCAACGTCCTGACTTTC | CASSLGGSGANVLTF | . | TRBJ2-6 | TRBV5-6 | .
TGTGCCAGCAGCGCCCAAGGGGGCGGCGAGCAGTACTTC | CASSAQGGGEQYF | . | TRBJ2-7 | TRBV9 | TRBD1
TGTGCCAGCAGCCGGGGACTAGCGGGCCTGTTCTCCTACGAGCAGTACTTC | CASSRGLAGLFSYEQYF | . | TRBJ2-7 | TRBV7-2 | TRBD2
TGTGCCATCAGTGAGTCGACCGGGATAGCGGAAAAACTGTTTTTT | CAISESTGIAEKLFF | . | TRBJ1-4 | TRBV10-3 | .
TGTGCCAGCAGCGTAGTGGGTCTGGAGGATACGCAGTATTTT | CASSVVGLEDTQYF | . | TRBJ2-3 | TRBV9 | .
TGTGCCAGCAGTTCCTTAGGGACTAGGACGGGCGAGCAGTACTTC | CASSSLGTRTGEQYF | . | TRBJ2-7 | TRBV27 | TRBD2
TGCGCCAGCAGCTTGGGGGACATTAGCAATCAGCCCCAGCATTTT | CASSLGDISNQPQHF | . | TRBJ1-5 | TRBV5-1 | .
TGTGCCAGCAGTGCCGGGGGCAGTGGAGATCAGCCCCAGCATTTT | CASSAGGSGDQPQHF | . | TRBJ1-5 | TRBV2 | .